The 17 T cell receptor beta chains listed next were all sequenced from one sample in a study of regulatory T cells in long-lasting Graves disease. Time point of the sample: newly diagnosed GD, antithyroid drugs for less than 3 months. PBMCs were the source of the RNA used for TCR sequencing. Arm-PCR with iRepertoire HTBI primers amplified the CDR3 regions for these TCR beta libraries. TCRdb redid the calling of the multiplex PCR reads with MiXCR, one entry per CDR3 protein. The sample yields approximately 560,000 distinct CDR3 sequences, about 16% seen once. The data also belong to a second study, concerning T cells in Graves' hyperthyroidism and ophthalmopathy.

The sample here was peripheral blood mononuclear cells (PBMCs), taken at new diagnosis, from a patient treated with antithyroid drugs. These receptors were obtained from a man between 18 and 29 years old with Graves disease.

The chain recombines TRBV19 with TRBJ2-7; D might be TRBD2 (5 bases). The V gene's germline CDR1 is LNHDA and CDR2 SQIVND (reference sequence). The length of the CDR3 is 13 residues. The V end was cut by 6 bases, the J end by 6 bases, with 15 bases between. For the CDR3, the DNA is TGTGCCAGTAGCATCTTCACGGGGAGCGAGCAGTACTTC. This translates into CASSIFTGSEQYF.

Notes on this clonotype: The missing conserved phenylalanine or tryptophan at the end of this CDR3 makes a read error likely. The V and J genes are TRBV15 and TRBJ1-1; D is undetermined. Germline CDR1 is LNHNV and CDR2 is YYDKDF (reference sequence). Between the trimmed V and J ends, which lost 0 bases and 1 base, there was a span of 18 bases. The CDR3 totals 18 residues. CDR3 region: CATSRDIPRAGWNTEAFL. The CDR3 nucleotides read TGTGCCACCAGCAGAGATATCCCGCGGGCAGGCTGGAACACTGAAGCTTTCCTT.

This clonotype was seen repeatedly, ten times or more. The gene calls are TRBV7-9 and TRBJ2-3; D is perhaps TRBD1 (6 bases). The length of the CDR3 is 15 residues. CDR1 and CDR2 from the germline V gene are SEHNR and FQNEAQ (reference sequence). V was pared by 5 bases and J by 4 bases, with 16 bases between. The CDR3 sequence: CASSPTQGVADTQYF. The CDR3 nucleotides are TGTGCCAGCAGCCCAACACAGGGAGTGGCAGATACGCAGTATTTT. Based on the CDR3 plus reference TRBV7-9 and TRBJ2-3, the full variable domain is DTGVSQNPRHKITKRGQNVTFRCDPISEHNRLYWYRQTLGQGPEFLTYFQNEAQLEKSRLLSDRFSAERPKGSFSTLEIQRTEQGDSAMYLCASSPTQGVADTQYFGPGTRLTVL.

This clonotype was detected only a few times. The CDR3 protein is CASSFSGSSRETQYF. DNA of the CDR3: TGTGCCAGCAGTTTTAGCGGCAGTAGTAGGGAGACCCAGTACTTC. V gene TRBV27 combines with J gene TRBJ2-5; D is perhaps TRBD2 (6 bases). Germline assignment: CDR1 MNHEY and CDR2 SMNVEV (reference sequence). CDR3 size: 15 residues. The ends were cut back, 3 bases at V and 5 bases at J, with 16 bases in the middle.

This clonotype was observed many times. V and J are TRBV5-1 and TRBJ2-1, with D possibly being TRBD1 or TRBD2 (5 bases each). The germline V and J ends were trimmed by 1 base and 4 bases, with 12 bases remaining between them. Looked up from germline, CDR1 is SGHRS and CDR2 is YFSETQ. This CDR3 spans 15 amino acids. CDR3 nucleotides: TGCGCCAGCAGCTTGTCGGGGACCTCATACAATGAGCAGTTCTTC. It codes for CASSLSGTSYNEQFF.

This clonotype was counted once. A read error is likely here: a far larger clone is one base away. The chain carries TRBV5-5 and TRBJ2-1; D gene unclear. In germline, CDR1 is SGHKS, CDR2 YYEKEE (reference sequence). The CDR3 runs to 12 residues. CDR3 sequence reads: CASSPDPGEEFF. As DNA, the CDR3 is TGTGCCAGCAGCCCAGACCCGGGTGAGGAGTTCTTC.

This clonotype has a handful of counts. The chain joins TRBV18 to TRBJ2-7; 10 nucleotides agree with TRBD1. V lost 3 bases, J lost 5 bases, and 13 bases stayed unmatched. CDR1 is KGHSH and CDR2 is LQKENI in the germline V gene. This CDR3 region has 17 residues. The CDR3 bases are TGTGCCAGCTCACCCAGGGCCGGGACAGGGGCGTTCGACGAGCAGTACTTC. Residues: CASSPRAGTGAFDEQYF.

This clonotype was found a few times. The chain is built from TRBV5-1 and TRBJ2-3; perhaps D is TRBD1 or TRBD2 (6 bases each). The length of the CDR3 is 16 residues. Germline assignment: CDR1 SGHRS and CDR2 YFSETQ. V shed 0 bases and J shed 2 bases, with 13 bases lying between them. Here the CDR3 reads CASSLGTGRFTDTQYF. The CDR3 region has the DNA TGCGCCAGCAGCTTGGGAACAGGGAGGTTCACAGATACGCAGTATTTT.

In regard to this clonotype: Sequence at one end of the junction differs from germline and may be a read error. V gene TRBV5-1 combines with J gene TRBJ2-1; 15 bases agree with TRBD2. CDR1 is SGHRS and CDR2 is YFSETQ in the germline V gene. This CDR3 is built from 17 residues. The CDR3 sequence: CASSFTPGLAGGNEQFF. The CDR3 coding sequence is TGTGCCAGCAGCTTTACCCCGGGACTAGCGGGAGGCAATGAGCAGTTCTTC.

This clonotype was seen a few times. V and J are TRBV7-9 and TRBJ1-4; D is perhaps TRBD1 (6 bases). The germline V gene encodes CDR1 SEHNR and CDR2 FQNEAQ (reference sequence). The CDR3 extends over 14 amino acids. Trimming pared 1 base from V and 5 bases from J, leaving 8 bases between. CDR3 DNA: TGTGCCAGCAGCTTAGTTCAGGGGAATGAAAAACTGTTTTTT. It is translated as CASSLVQGNEKLFF.

This chain links TRBV10-3 with TRBJ1-3, with no clear D. Trimming pared 3 bases from V and 0 bases from J, leaving 9 bases between. This CDR3 comprises 15 residues. The V gene's germline CDR1 is ENHRY and CDR2 SYGVKD. DNA for the CDR3: TGTGCCATCAGTGATCTGGGGAGCTCTGGAAACACCATATATTTT. Translated: CAISDLGSSGNTIYF.

This clonotype has ten or more counts. The V call is TRBV5-1, the J call TRBJ2-3; 8 nucleotides align to TRBD2. The CDR3 runs 17 residues. With 3 bases clipped from V and 2 bases from J, the junction kept 11 bases outside the gene matches. Germline V lookup: CDR1 SGHRS, CDR2 YFSETQ. The CDR3 DNA reads as TGCGCCAGCAGCTGGACCGTCGGAGCGGGAGTCACAGATACGCAGTATTTT. As protein: CASSWTVGAGVTDTQYF. Supplemented by reference TRBV5-1 and TRBJ2-3, the full variable domain reads KAGVTQTPRYLIKTRGQQVTLSCSPISGHRSVSWYQQTPGQGLQFLFEYFSETQRNKGNFPGRFSGRQFSNSRSEMNVSTLELGDSALYLCASSWTVGAGVTDTQYFGPGTRLTVL.

The chain employs TRBV7-9 and TRBJ2-7; 7 nucleotides line up with TRBD1. CDR3 size: 15 residues. CDR1 is SEHNR and CDR2 is FQNEAQ in the germline V gene (reference sequence). Trimming at V came to 4 bases and at J to 0 bases, leaving 6 bases not matched to a gene. CDR3: CASSSDRMSSYEQYF. CDR3 bases: TGTGCCAGCAGCTCGGACAGGATGAGCTCCTACGAGCAGTACTTC.

As regards this clonotype: Being one base from a much bigger clone, this may be a read error. The V gene is TRBV12-3 or TRBV12-4, the J gene TRBJ2-5; D may be TRBD1 (5 bases). The CDR3 totals 15 residues. The CDR3 loop is CACSELGSGWETQYF. CDR3 bases: TGTGCCTGCAGTGAACTTGGATCAGGGTGGGAGACCCAGTACTTC.

V and J are TRBV3-1 and TRBJ2-5; possible D gene TRBD1, 5 bases. Germline V lookup: CDR1 LGHDT, CDR2 YNNKEL (reference sequence). V lost 1 base and J 5 bases, leaving 14 bases between the germline ends. This CDR3 is built from 15 residues. CDR3 loop: CASSQARGFGETQYF. CDR3 nucleotides: TGTGCCAGCAGCCAAGCTAGGGGTTTCGGGGAGACCCAGTACTTC.

This clonotype was counted ten times or more. Since a much larger clone is just one base distant, this may be a read error. V usage is TRBV3-1 and J usage is TRBJ1-1; D unresolved. The CDR3 length is 15 residues. Germline V gene data show CDR1 as LGHDT and CDR2 as YNNKEL (reference sequence). The DNA for the CDR3 is TGTGCCAGCAGCCGGAGGGCCGTGGTGAACACTGGAGCTTTCTTT. This translates into CASSRRAVVNTGAFF. Full variable domain (rest looked up from reference TRBV3-1 and TRBJ1-1): DTAVSQTPKYLVTQMGNDKSIKCEQNLGHDTMYWYKQDSKKFLKIMFSYNNKELIINETVPNRFSPKSPDKAHLNLHINSLELGDSAVYFCASSRRAVVNTGAFFGQGTRLTVV.

At least ten counts were recorded for this clonotype. The CDR3 nucleotides are TGTGCCAGCAGCCCTTCCAACGGGGCAGTTCGGTACGAGCAGTACTTC. This encodes CASSPSNGAVRYEQYF. The chain is built from TRBV7-9 and TRBJ2-7; D possibly uses TRBD1 or TRBD2 (5 bases each). Per germline, CDR1 SEHNR and CDR2 FQNEAQ (reference sequence). Trimming left V 5 bases short and J 4 bases short, with 21 bases between. The CDR3 totals 16 residues.